Below, 28 T cell receptor beta chains from the same sample are listed, as sequenced in a study of cytomegalovirus exposure and HLA in healthy donors. Amplification used 60 Vbeta primers and 13 Jbeta primers. The method was immunoSEQ multiplex PCR; TCRdb's version includes in-frame clones alone and lacks a portion of them. The table shows roughly 120,000 clones, with approximately 80% occurring only once. Sequenced input: PBMCs. The origin of the receptors is a male donor in good health and CMV-seronegative.

V and J are TRBV4-3 and TRBJ2-1; D is perhaps TRBD1 (6 bases). This CDR3 spans 16 amino acids. Germline V CDR1 and CDR2: LGHNA, YSLEER. V lost 0 bases, J lost 4 bases, and 13 bases lay in between. In nucleotides, the CDR3 is TGCGCCAGCAGCCAAGAAGCCCCGGACAGATACAATGAGCAGTTCTTC. Translating it yields CASSQEAPDRYNEQFF.

The chain couples TRBV10-2 to TRBJ1-5, with D hard to call. The germline CDR1 and CDR2 sequences are WSHSY and SAAADI. The CDR3 contains 13 residues. Between the trimmed V and J ends, which lost 7 bases and 7 bases, there was a span of 14 bases. CDR3 sequence: CASTSGEGQPQHF. In DNA, the CDR3 is TGCGCCAGCACATCCGGGGAGGGCCAGCCCCAGCATTTT.

The chain joins TRBV10-2 to TRBJ2-1; perhaps TRBD2 as D (6 bases). This CDR3 contains 16 residues. V was cut by 0 bases and J by 12 bases, with 21 bases left in between. CDR1 is WSHSY, CDR2 SAAADI, per germline. The CDR3 DNA reads as TGCGCCAGCAGTGAGTCTAAGCGGGCAACCACAATAGGGCAGTTCTTC. This gives the protein CASSESKRATTIGQFF.

The V call is TRBV19, the J call TRBJ1-2; D remains unclear. V lost 0 bases and J 8 bases, leaving 16 bases between the germline ends. CDR3 size: 15 residues. Germline loops: CDR1 LNHDA, CDR2 SQIVND (reference sequence). The chain's CDR3 is CASSIDRRTISGYTF. CDR3 DNA: TGTGCCAGTAGTATAGATAGAAGGACTATAAGCGGCTACACCTTC. Full variable domain (rest looked up from reference TRBV19 and TRBJ1-2): DGGITQSPKYLFRKEGQNVTLSCEQNLNHDAMYWYRQDPGQGLRLIYYSQIVNDFQKGDIAEGYSVSREKKESFPLTVTSAQKNPTAFYLCASSIDRRTISGYTFGSGTRLTVV.

This chain joins TRBV14 and TRBJ1-2, with D perhaps matching TRBD1 (6 bases). V lost 5 bases and J 0 bases, leaving 16 bases between the germline ends. The CDR3 spans 16 residues. From germline, CDR1 is SGHDN and CDR2 FVKESK. CDR3 region: CASSGLDRKANYGYTF. CDR3 in DNA: TGTGCCAGCAGCGGTCTCGACAGGAAAGCTAACTATGGCTACACCTTC.

The chain employs TRBV7-8 and TRBJ2-4, with 9 bases matching TRBD1. CDR1 SGHVS and CDR2 FQNEAQ come from the germline V gene. The CDR3 consists of 16 residues. J gave up 7 bases and V 5 bases, and 12 bases lay outside the gene matches. CDR3 nucleotides: TGTGCCAGCAGCGCCGCCGGGACAGGGTTTCGGAACATTCAGTACTTC. It encodes CASSAAGTGFRNIQYF. Using reference TRBV7-8 and TRBJ2-4 for the parts outside the CDR3, the full variable domain is GAGVSQSPRYKVAKRGQDVALRCDPISGHVSLFWYQQALGQGPEFLTYFQNEAQLDKSGLPSDRFFAERPEGSVSTLKIQRTQQEDSAVYLCASSAAGTGFRNIQYFGAGTRLSVL.

The CDR3 is CASSRRQGGATNEKLFF. In DNA, the CDR3 is TGTGCCAGCAGCAGGAGACAGGGCGGGGCAACTAATGAAAAACTGTTTTTT. The chain joins TRBV5-4 to TRBJ1-4; 7 bases are a match to TRBD1. Trimming at V came to 4 bases and at J to 0 bases, leaving 9 bases not matched to a gene. Germline V CDR1 and CDR2: SGHNT, YYREEE (reference sequence). This CDR3 region has 17 residues.

The J gene is TRBJ2-3, the V gene TRBV19, with TRBD2 matching 7 bases. Germline V gene lookup returns CDR1 LNHDA and CDR2 SQIVND (reference sequence). Trimming removed 3 bases from V and 1 base from J; junction bases left unmatched: 4. The CDR3 runs 15 residues. The CDR3 spells CASSMVRGGTDTQYF. The CDR3 coding sequence is TGTGCCAGTAGTATGGTCCGGGGGGGCACAGATACGCAGTATTTT.

The chain joins TRBV9 to TRBJ1-2; D is possibly TRBD1 (5 bases). V was cut by 3 bases and J by 5 bases, with 20 bases left in between. Looked up from germline, CDR1 is SGDLS and CDR2 is YYNGEE. The CDR3 runs 16 residues. The chain's CDR3 is CASSERWGGQSYGYTF. The CDR3, as DNA: TGTGCCAGCAGCGAGCGATGGGGCGGACAATCGTATGGCTACACCTTC.

This clone came up once. This rearrangement joins TRBV5-5 to TRBJ2-1; possibly TRBD1 for D (5 bases). CDR1 and CDR2 (germline): SGHKS, YYEKEE (reference sequence). The CDR3 loop spans 16 amino acids. V shed 2 bases and J shed 3 bases, with 15 bases lying between them. DNA of the CDR3: TGTGCCAGCAGCTTTACGGCAGGGATAAACTACAATGAGCAGTTCTTC. It encodes CASSFTAGINYNEQFF.

This sequence joins TRBV7-2 and TRBJ1-1; 9 bases are shared with TRBD1. In germline, CDR1 is SGHTA, CDR2 FQGNSA. This CDR3 has 14 amino acids. After removal of 5 bases from V and 2 bases from J, the junction contained 3 bases not matched to a gene. The CDR3 DNA sequence: TGTGCCAGCAGCAGGGGACAGGGCAACACTGAAGCTTTCTTT. Amino acids: CASSRGQGNTEAFF.

The chain recombines TRBV29-1 with TRBJ1-3, with TRBD1 matching 8 bases. Unmatched junction bases numbered 6, after V lost 6 bases and J lost 5 bases. Germline CDR1 and CDR2: SQVTM and ANQGSEA. The CDR3 is made up of 13 amino acids. This chain's CDR3 is CSVSQGARNTIYF. The CDR3 bases are TGCAGCGTGTCCCAGGGGGCAAGAAACACCATATATTTT.

The rearrangement joins TRBV7-9 to TRBJ2-1; 7 bases are shared with TRBD2. Germline values: CDR1 SEHNR, CDR2 FQNEAQ (reference sequence). V trimming: 5 bases; J trimming: 1 base; junction bases outside the gene matches: 8. The CDR3 totals 16 residues. The CDR3 loop reads CASSRVGGRSYNEQFF. The CDR3 coding sequence is TGTGCCAGCAGCCGGGTCGGGGGGAGGTCCTACAATGAGCAGTTCTTC.

The chain couples TRBV4-1 to TRBJ2-7; 11 bases are shared with TRBD2. CDR1 is MGHRA, CDR2 YSYEKL, per germline. The CDR3 covers 17 residues. Trimming took 1 base from V and 5 from J; bases not matched to a gene: 10. The chain's CDR3 is CASSQGRASGRYHEQYF. DNA of the CDR3: TGCGCCAGCAGCCAAGGGAGGGCTAGCGGGAGGTATCACGAGCAGTACTTC.

This clone has just one count. The J gene is TRBJ2-6, the V gene TRBV30, with TRBD2 matching over 7 bases. Looked up from germline, CDR1 is GTSNPN and CDR2 is SVGIG (reference sequence). V lost 4 bases, J lost 2 bases, and 14 bases stayed unmatched. The CDR3 runs to 18 residues. CDR3 sequence reads: CAWIPALLAGAGANVLTF. CDR3 in DNA: TGTGCCTGGATTCCCGCTTTATTGGCGGGAGCTGGGGCCAACGTCCTGACTTTC.

This sequence joins TRBV5-1 and TRBJ1-4; the D gene is possibly TRBD1 (6 bases). The germline CDR1 and CDR2 sequences are SGHRS and YFSETQ. The CDR3 has 15 amino acids. The V end was cut by 4 bases, the J end by 8 bases, with 18 bases between. The CDR3 sequence: CASSPEGGRGEKLFF. The CDR3 bases are TGCGCCAGCAGCCCGGAGGGGGGGCGAGGAGAAAAACTGTTTTTT. Complete variable domain (other parts from reference TRBV5-1 and TRBJ1-4): KAGVTQTPRYLIKTRGQQVTLSCSPISGHRSVSWYQQTPGQGLQFLFEYFSETQRNKGNFPGRFSGRQFSNSRSEMNVSTLELGDSALYLCASSPEGGRGEKLFFGSGTQLSVL.

This clone was counted once. The chain recombines TRBV6-5 with TRBJ1-3; D gene uncertain. The ends were cut back, 6 bases at V and 0 bases at J, with 12 bases in the middle. The CDR3 covers 15 residues. Germline V gene lookup returns CDR1 MNHEY and CDR2 SVGAGI. The CDR3 coding sequence is TGTGCCAGCAGGACCGGGGAGGGCTCTGGAAACACCATATATTTT. Its protein is CASRTGEGSGNTIYF.

V gene TRBV5-1 combines with J gene TRBJ2-7, with 7 bases that match TRBD1. From germline, CDR1 is SGHRS and CDR2 YFSETQ. The CDR3 spans 13 residues. Trimming at V came to 4 bases and at J to 3 bases, leaving 4 bases not matched to a gene. The DNA for the CDR3 is TGCGCCAGCAGCGCTGACAGGGTCTACGAGCAGTACTTC. It specifies CASSADRVYEQYF.

This sequence joins TRBV11-2 and TRBJ2-1, with D possibly matching TRBD1 (6 bases). In germline, CDR1 is SGHAT, CDR2 FQNNGV. V dropped 3 bases and J dropped 4 bases, with 13 bases sitting between them. The CDR3 sequence is 15 residues long. The CDR3 DNA follows: TGTGCCAGCAGCTTCAGACAGGCGCTTTACAATGAGCAGTTCTTC. Its protein product is CASSFRQALYNEQFF.

The CDR3 sequence: CASSLTVQETQYF. CDR3 in DNA: TGTGCCAGCAGCTTGACAGTACAAGAGACCCAGTACTTC. The V gene is TRBV5-4, the J gene TRBJ2-5; D ambiguous. The CDR3 length is 13 residues. Germline V CDR1 and CDR2: SGHNT, YYREEE (reference sequence). The germline V and J ends were trimmed by 1 base and 2 bases, with 6 bases remaining between them. Based on the CDR3 plus reference TRBV5-4 and TRBJ2-5, the full variable domain is ETGVTQSPTHLIKTRGQQVTLRCSSQSGHNTVSWYQQALGQGPQFIFQYYREEENGRGNFPPRFSGLQFPNYSSELNVNALELDDSALYLCASSLTVQETQYFGPGTRLLVL.

As regards this clone: The junction departs from the called germline gene at one end, perhaps through a read error. V and J are TRBV4-1 and TRBJ2-4; TRBD1 matches at 8 bases. The CDR3 has 16 amino acids. Germline V CDR1 and CDR2: MGHRA, YSYEKL. The CDR3 here is CASSHEDRGAKNSQYF. The CDR3 DNA follows: TGCGCCAGCAGCCACGAAGACAGGGGCGCCAAAAACAGTCAGTACTTC.

The chain joins TRBV30 to TRBJ2-5; 7 bases are shared with TRBD2. The CDR3 runs to 14 residues. The ends lost 0 bases at V and 6 bases at J; junction bases unmatched: 7. Germline assignment: CDR1 GTSNPN and CDR2 SVGIG (reference sequence). The CDR3 DNA follows: TGTGCCTGGAGTGTAGGCGGGAGTGGAAAGACCCAGTACTTC. Amino acids: CAWSVGGSGKTQYF.

The chain recombines TRBV30 with TRBJ1-5, with TRBD1 matching over 9 bases. The CDR3 runs 13 residues. The germline gives CDR1 GTSNPN, CDR2 SVGIG (reference sequence). V lost 5 bases to trimming and J lost 5 bases; unmatched junction nucleotides: 4. Here the CDR3 reads CAWGTGLHQPQHF. The CDR3 DNA follows: TGTGCCTGGGGGACAGGGTTGCATCAGCCCCAGCATTTT.

The table lists this clone with a few counts. The rearrangement uses TRBV6-1 and TRBJ2-7, with D possibly being TRBD1 (5 bases). This CDR3 is built from 13 residues. Trimming shortened V by 5 bases and J by 2 bases, and 10 bases separated the two germline ends. CDR1 and CDR2 (germline): MNHNS, SASEGT. CDR3 region: CASSLTGAYEQYF. DNA of the CDR3: TGTGCCAGCAGTCTAACAGGAGCCTACGAGCAGTACTTC.

This sequence joins TRBV27 and TRBJ1-5; no definite D call. Germline assignment: CDR1 MNHEY and CDR2 SMNVEV (reference sequence). Trimming removed 6 bases at V and 2 bases at J, with 8 bases between. The CDR3 covers 13 residues. The CDR3 DNA follows: TGTGCCAGCAGCCCTTCGGGCAATCAGCCCCAGCATTTT. This codes for CASSPSGNQPQHF.

The chain uses TRBV5-4 and TRBJ1-5; 10 bases line up with TRBD1. CDR3 length: 15 residues. J gave up 7 bases and V 0 bases, and 4 bases lay outside the gene matches. Germline CDR1 reads SGHNT; CDR2 reads YYREEE (reference sequence). The CDR3 coding sequence is TGTGCCAGCAGCTTGGGACAGGGGGCAGGACAGCCCCAGCATTTT. Protein: CASSLGQGAGQPQHF.

Here the CDR3 DNA reads TGTGCCAGCAGCGTAGGGGCCGGACAGGGGAGGGCCTACAATGAGCAGTTCTTC. It specifies CASSVGAGQGRAYNEQFF. This chain connects TRBV9 to TRBJ2-1, with TRBD1 matching over 9 bases. The CDR3 extends over 18 amino acids. J gave up 2 bases and V 0 bases, and 9 bases lay outside the gene matches. Germline-derived CDR1 and CDR2 are SGDLS and YYNGEE.

The chain links TRBV19 to TRBJ2-7, with a weak D call TRBD1 (6 bases). V lost 7 bases to trimming and J lost 1 base, with 11 bases between them. Germline V gene lookup returns CDR1 LNHDA and CDR2 SQIVND (reference sequence). The CDR3 sequence is 13 residues long. This CDR3 is CASKRTGSYEQYF. DNA of the CDR3: TGTGCCAGTAAGCGCACAGGGTCCTACGAGCAGTACTTC.